The 29 T cell receptor beta chains presented below share a single source sample, sequenced in a study of blood T cell repertoires in COVID-19. Method: immunoSEQ multiplex PCR; TCRdb's copy keeps in-frame clones and lacks some. The table shows some 96,000 clones, with around 85% occurring only once. The source material was peripheral blood. The receptors shown here come from a human donor in a cohort sampled during active COVID-19.

This chain connects TRBV7-8 to TRBJ2-2; 7 bases agree with TRBD1. CDR1 is SGHVS and CDR2 is FQNEAQ in the germline V gene. CDR3 length equals 18 residues. The junction had 17 bases not matched to a gene; V was cut back by 2 bases and J by 8 bases. Here the CDR3 DNA reads TGTGCCAGCAGCTTAAGTGAATTAGACAGGGCCCTTCCGGGGGAGCTGTTTTTT. This encodes CASSLSELDRALPGELFF.

The rearrangement joins TRBV6-2 or TRBV6-3 to TRBJ1-1; possible D gene TRBD1, 5 bases. This CDR3 spans 13 amino acids. Germline CDR1 and CDR2: MNHEY and SVGEGT. The ends were cut back, 6 bases at V and 5 bases at J, with 13 bases in the middle. This chain's CDR3 is CASSGGGRTEAFF. The CDR3 nucleotides read TGTGCCAGCAGCGGGGGGGGAAGGACTGAAGCTTTCTTT.

The V and J genes are TRBV7-9 and TRBJ1-1, with D unresolved. Per germline, CDR1 SEHNR and CDR2 FQNEAQ (reference sequence). The CDR3 has 11 amino acids. Trimming left V 3 bases short and J 8 bases short, with 7 bases between. DNA of the CDR3: TGTGCCAGCAGCTTGGGAGGGGAAGCTTTCTTT. As protein: CASSLGGEAFF.

The CDR3 DNA is TGTGCCATCAGTGAAGGCAGCGACTATGGAGGCTACACCTTC. Amino acids: CAISEGSDYGGYTF. The rearrangement links TRBV10-3 to TRBJ1-2; D uncertain. The CDR3 spans 14 residues. Germline assignment: CDR1 ENHRY and CDR2 SYGVKD. V lost 3 bases and J 8 bases, leaving 16 bases between the germline ends.

The chain carries TRBV27 and TRBJ1-2, with TRBD1 as a possible D gene (6 bases). V shed 10 bases and J shed 7 bases, with 22 bases lying between them. Germline CDR1 and CDR2: MNHEY and SMNVEV (reference sequence). CDR3 length: 14 amino acids. The CDR3 DNA reads as TGTGCCAACTCTGGGGGGGCGGCGACGTTTGGCTACACCTTC. This sequence encodes CANSGGAATFGYTF.

The rearrangement uses TRBV9 and TRBJ2-5, with 8 bases fitting TRBD1. V lost 2 bases to trimming and J lost 5 bases; unmatched junction nucleotides: 11. Germline V lookup: CDR1 SGDLS, CDR2 YYNGEE. CDR3 length: 16 residues. CDR3 protein: CASSVTPPGGEETQYF. The CDR3 region has the DNA TGTGCCAGCAGCGTTACCCCCCCAGGGGGCGAGGAGACCCAGTACTTC.

The rearrangement links TRBV5-6 to TRBJ2-7, with 13 bases that match TRBD2. This CDR3 is 15 amino acids long. The germline gives CDR1 SGHDT, CDR2 YYEEEE. V was clipped by 4 bases and J by 7 bases; unmatched bases: 8. The CDR3 sequence: CASSRGLAGPREQYF. CDR3 nucleotides: TGTGCCAGCAGCCGGGGACTAGCGGGGCCTAGAGAGCAGTACTTC.

The chain joins TRBV6-5 to TRBJ2-7; 8 bases are shared with TRBD2. V shed 6 bases and J 3 bases; nucleotides not matched to a gene: 7. Germline loops: CDR1 MNHEY, CDR2 SVGAGI. This CDR3 has 14 amino acids. CDR3 coding DNA: TGTGCCAGCAGCCGGCGGGGGGCCGGCTACGAGCAGTACTTC. The encoded protein is CASSRRGAGYEQYF.

The chain links TRBV5-4 to TRBJ1-5, with 10 bases aligning to TRBD1. Trimming at V came to 1 base and at J to 1 base, leaving 11 bases not matched to a gene. The CDR3 totals 19 residues. Germline CDR1 is SGHNT and CDR2 is YYREEE (reference sequence). The CDR3 spells CASSLSGTGDVDSNQPQHF. In nucleotides, the CDR3 is TGTGCCAGCAGCTTGAGCGGGACAGGGGATGTTGACAGCAATCAGCCCCAGCATTTT.

V is TRBV10-1 and J is TRBJ2-7, with TRBD2 identical over 11 bases. The V gene end was trimmed by 3 bases and the J gene end by 2 bases; junction bases not matched to a gene: 3. Germline V lookup: CDR1 WNHNN, CDR2 SYGVQD (reference sequence). This CDR3 is 15 amino acids long. CDR3 in DNA: TGCGCCAGCAGTGAAGGGACTAGCGGCCCCTACGAGCAGTACTTC. Encoded protein: CASSEGTSGPYEQYF.

V usage is TRBV10-1 and J usage is TRBJ2-2; weak D call: TRBD1 (6 bases). Trimming stripped 6 bases from V and 5 bases from J, with 10 bases between. Per the germline V gene, CDR1 is WNHNN and CDR2 is SYGVQD (reference sequence). This CDR3 contains 13 residues. CDR3 DNA sequence: TGCGCCAGCAGGGCAGGGGTAACCGGGGAGCTGTTTTTT. It is translated as CASRAGVTGELFF.

The CDR3 region is CASSIQRTSTDTQYF. Here the CDR3 DNA reads TGTGCCAGTAGTATCCAGCGGACTAGCACAGATACGCAGTATTTT. The chain couples TRBV19 to TRBJ2-3; possible D gene TRBD2, 5 bases. Germline-derived CDR1 and CDR2 are LNHDA and SQIVND (reference sequence). This CDR3 is 15 amino acids long. Trimming removed 3 bases at V and 0 bases at J, with 10 bases between.

The V call is TRBV3-1 (or the pseudogene TRBV3-2), the J call TRBJ1-5; 11 nucleotides match TRBD1. Looked up from germline, CDR1 is LGHDT and CDR2 is YNNKEL (reference sequence). V gave up 4 bases and J gave up 0 bases; unmatched junction bases: 5. There are 17 residues in the CDR3. The CDR3 region has the DNA TGTGCCAGCAGCCTCGGACAGGGGGCAGTTAGCAATCAGCCCCAGCATTTT. This translates into CASSLGQGAVSNQPQHF.

The J gene is TRBJ2-7, the V gene TRBV6-1; D is uncertain. Germline V gene data show CDR1 as MNHNS and CDR2 as SASEGT. This CDR3 has 12 amino acids. The V gene lost 2 bases and the J gene lost 6 bases, with 8 bases spanning the gap. CDR3 sequence reads: CASSELVSEQYF. The CDR3 DNA reads as TGTGCCAGCAGTGAATTAGTCTCCGAGCAGTACTTC.

This clone was seen only once. J is TRBJ2-5 and V is TRBV15; D may be TRBD1 (5 bases). CDR3 size: 13 residues. V lost 3 bases, J lost 2 bases, and 7 bases lay in between. Per germline, CDR1 LNHNV and CDR2 YYDKDF (reference sequence). The CDR3, as DNA: TGTGCCACCAGCAGCAGGGTACAAGAGACCCAGTACTTC. Translated, it gives CATSSRVQETQYF.

The gene calls are TRBV15 and TRBJ2-7, with 13 positions matching TRBD2. Germline CDR1 and CDR2: LNHNV and YYDKDF (reference sequence). This CDR3 has 15 amino acids. Losses at the gene ends were 1 base for V and 4 bases for J; bases not matched to a gene: 1. The DNA of the CDR3 is TGTGCCACCAGCAGAGGGACTAGCGGGAGATACGAGCAGTACTTC. Translating gives CATSRGTSGRYEQYF.

The chain is built from TRBV3-1 (or the pseudogene TRBV3-2) and TRBJ1-1; 9 bases map to TRBD1. This CDR3 is built from 17 residues. Germline V gene data show CDR1 as LGHDT and CDR2 as YNNKEL (reference sequence). V lost 1 base, J lost 0 bases, and 6 bases stayed unmatched. The CDR3 is CASSQGPGTGLNTEAFF. The CDR3 region has the DNA TGTGCCAGCAGCCAAGGTCCCGGGACAGGGTTGAACACTGAAGCTTTCTTT.

CDR3 residues: CACPVAAHTDTQYF. The CDR3 DNA reads as TGTGCCTGCCCGGTAGCAGCCCACACAGATACGCAGTATTTT. The V gene is TRBV30, the J gene TRBJ2-3; D unclear. The CDR3 has 14 residues. Germline lookup yields CDR1 GTSNPN and CDR2 SVGIG (reference sequence). The ends were cut back, 6 bases at V and 2 bases at J, with 15 bases in the middle. The full variable domain, with the rest looked up from reference TRBV30 and TRBJ2-3, is SQTIHQWPATLVQPVGSPLSLECTVEGTSNPNLYWYRQAAGRGLQLLFYSVGIGQISSEVPQNLSASRPQDRQFILSSKKLLLSDSGFYLCACPVAAHTDTQYFGPGTRLTVL.

Here the CDR3 DNA reads TGTGCCAGCAGCTTAGGGACAGGGGGCTCCCTTAATCAGCCCCAGCATTTT. It specifies CASSLGTGGSLNQPQHF. The genes are TRBV5-6 and TRBJ1-5; 12 bases are a match to TRBD1. V shed 2 bases, J shed 4 bases, and the junction held 7 bases outside the gene matches. This CDR3 region has 17 residues. Germline CDR1 and CDR2: SGHDT and YYEEEE.

This clone was observed a few times. The gene calls are TRBV4-1 and TRBJ2-1, with D uncertain. This CDR3 region has 12 residues. Germline CDR1 MGHRA, CDR2 YSYEKL. V lost 1 base to trimming and J lost 10 bases, with 8 bases between them. CDR3 sequence reads: CASSQGAREQFF. The CDR3 region has the DNA TGCGCCAGCAGCCAAGGGGCTCGAGAGCAGTTCTTC.

The chain couples TRBV5-1 to TRBJ2-1, with TRBD2 matching over 12 bases. CDR1 is SGHRS and CDR2 is YFSETQ in the germline V gene. Germline trimming cut 5 bases from V and 7 bases from J; bases unmatched to any gene: 4. The CDR3 is 14 residues long. CDR3 bases: TGCGCCAGCAGTTTGACTAGCGGGAGTAATGAGCAGTTCTTC. Amino acids: CASSLTSGSNEQFF.

The rearrangement uses TRBV6-5 and TRBJ1-5; perhaps TRBD1 as D (5 bases). The CDR3 is 15 residues long. Per germline, CDR1 MNHEY and CDR2 SVGAGI. The ends were cut back, 4 bases at V and 0 bases at J, with 10 bases in the middle. CDR3 DNA sequence: TGTGCCAGCAGTTCCGGGGGGGGTAGCAATCAGCCCCAGCATTTT. Amino acids: CASSSGGGSNQPQHF.

The chain combines TRBV7-2 with TRBJ2-7, with 9 bases aligning to TRBD2. The CDR3 loop spans 17 amino acids. V shed 5 bases and J 3 bases; nucleotides not matched to a gene: 14. From germline, CDR1 is SGHTA and CDR2 FQGNSA. The DNA for the CDR3 is TGTGCCAGCAGCCCGGGGGGGGCTAGCGGGGACTTCTACGAGCAGTACTTC. Amino acids: CASSPGGASGDFYEQYF.

The chain carries TRBV18 and TRBJ1-5; D is uncertain. The length of the CDR3 is 15 residues. Germline values: CDR1 KGHSH, CDR2 LQKENI. V was shortened by 0 bases and J by 1 base, with 7 bases between the two germline ends. The CDR3 loop is CASSPPSRSNQPQHF. CDR3 sequence (DNA): TGTGCCAGCTCACCACCATCGAGGAGCAATCAGCCCCAGCATTTT.

This rearrangement joins TRBV10-3 to TRBJ2-3, with a weak D call TRBD2 (7 bases). Germline lookup yields CDR1 ENHRY and CDR2 SYGVKD. This CDR3 region has 16 residues. Trimming pared 6 bases from V and 2 bases from J, leaving 18 bases between. The chain's CDR3 is CAIRPQRGGPTDTQYF. CDR3 nucleotide sequence: TGTGCCATCAGGCCCCAAAGGGGGGGCCCCACAGATACGCAGTATTTT.

On this clone: Other DNA variants within this sample encode the same CDR3. The V and J genes are TRBV7-2 and TRBJ2-7; 7 positions agree with TRBD2. Losses at the gene ends were 0 bases for V and 4 bases for J; bases not matched to a gene: 3. The CDR3 length is 14 residues. Germline loops: CDR1 SGHTA, CDR2 FQGNSA. CDR3 region: CASSLAGGPYEQYF. As DNA, the CDR3 is TGTGCCAGCAGCTTAGCGGGAGGGCCTTACGAGCAGTACTTC.

This chain connects TRBV5-1 to TRBJ2-7, with TRBD1 matching over 7 bases. Germline V CDR1 and CDR2: SGHRS, YFSETQ. CDR3 size: 14 residues. V gave up 2 bases and J gave up 2 bases; unmatched junction bases: 4. The CDR3 is CASSLSGTAYEQYF. The CDR3 DNA follows: TGCGCCAGCAGCTTATCGGGGACAGCCTACGAGCAGTACTTC. Full variable domain (outside the CDR3, taken from reference TRBV5-1 and TRBJ2-7): KAGVTQTPRYLIKTRGQQVTLSCSPISGHRSVSWYQQTPGQGLQFLFEYFSETQRNKGNFPGRFSGRQFSNSRSEMNVSTLELGDSALYLCASSLSGTAYEQYFGPGTRLTVT.

This clone appeared a single time. The J gene is TRBJ2-3, the V gene TRBV3-1 (or the pseudogene TRBV3-2), with TRBD2 matching over 8 bases. Trimming took 0 bases from V and 6 from J; bases not matched to a gene: 5. In germline, CDR1 is LGHDT, CDR2 YNNKEL (reference sequence). CDR3 length: 15 amino acids. The CDR3 DNA is TGTGCCAGCAGCCAAGATCCGGGGGGGTCCGATACGCAGTATTTT. Protein: CASSQDPGGSDTQYF.

The J gene is TRBJ2-1, the V gene TRBV5-1; D unresolved. The V gene lost 3 bases and the J gene lost 4 bases, with 8 bases spanning the gap. The CDR3 contains 13 residues. Germline V CDR1 and CDR2: SGHRS, YFSETQ. The CDR3 is CASSSQVYNEQFF. For the CDR3, the DNA is TGCGCCAGCAGCTCCCAGGTTTACAATGAGCAGTTCTTC.